A selection of T cell receptor beta chains follows, all from one sample in a study of regulatory T cells in long-lasting Graves disease. One entry per CDR3 protein results from TCRdb running MiXCR on the multiplex PCR reads. The top ten hold around a quarter of the sample, which has some 560,000 distinct CDR3 sequences, 15% to 20% seen once. Separately, the same data were catalogued under a study of T cells in Graves' hyperthyroidism and ophthalmopathy.

This specimen was peripheral blood mononuclear cells (PBMCs), taken at new diagnosis, from a patient treated with antithyroid drugs. These receptor sequences come from a woman aged 40 to 65 with Graves disease. The CDR3 runs from the conserved cysteine through the conserved F or W. The D gene is left open where the match is weak. Rows give clone size only sometimes, using once, few, many, or a class for an expanded clone.

CDR3 protein: CASRLGSGGAEETQYF
CDR3 DNA: TGTGCCAGCAGGCTAGGCTCGGGGGGGGCAGAAGAGACCCAGTACTTC
D gene: TRBD2
J gene: TRBJ2-5
clone size: once
V gene: TRBV7-9

CDR3 protein: CASSLQLSSYNSPLHF
CDR3 DNA: TGTGCCAGCAGTTTACAACTGAGCTCCTATAATTCACCCCTCCACTTT
D gene: NA
J gene: TRBJ1-6
clone size: few
V gene: TRBV27

CDR3 protein: CAWSETGDEAFF
CDR3 DNA: TGTGCCTGGAGTGAGACAGGGGATGAAGCTTTCTTT
D gene: TRBD1
J gene: TRBJ1-1
clone size: NA
V gene: TRBV30

CDR3 protein: CASSYSTELNYGYTF
CDR3 DNA: TGTGCCAGCAGTTACTCGACAGAATTAAACTATGGCTACACCTTC
D gene: NA
J gene: TRBJ1-2
clone size: NA
V gene: TRBV6-2/TRBV6-3

CDR3 protein: CASRAGGTVSTEAFF
CDR3 DNA: TGTGCCAGCAGAGCCGGTGGGACAGTCAGCACTGAAGCTTTCTTT
D gene: TRBD1
J gene: TRBJ1-1
clone size: many
V gene: TRBV28

CDR3 protein: CASSPGTSGNTIYF
CDR3 DNA: TGTGCCAGCAGTCCCGGGACCTCTGGAAACACCATATATTTT
D gene: NA
J gene: TRBJ1-3
clone size: many
V gene: TRBV18

CDR3 protein: CASSLSGLAGITDTQYF
CDR3 DNA: TGCGCCAGCAGCTTGTCCGGACTAGCGGGGATCACAGATACGCAGTATTTT
D gene: TRBD2
J gene: TRBJ2-3
clone size: NA
V gene: TRBV5-1

CDR3 protein: CASSLGPFSTEVLLLSNQPQHF
CDR3 DNA: TGCGCCAGCAGCTTGGGCCCTTTCTCCACAGAAGTACTCCTCCTTAGCAATCAGCCCCAGCATTTT
D gene: NA
J gene: TRBJ1-5
clone size: NA
V gene: TRBV5-1

CDR3 protein: CASSAMTGGQETQYF
CDR3 DNA: TGTGCCAGCAGTGCCATGACGGGGGGACAAGAGACCCAGTACTTC
D gene: TRBD2
J gene: TRBJ2-5
clone size: many
V gene: TRBV6-1

CDR3 protein: CASSQGQGELNQPQHF
CDR3 DNA: TGTGCCAGCAGCCAGGGACAGGGGGAACTTAATCAGCCCCAGCATTTT
D gene: TRBD1
J gene: TRBJ1-5
clone size: NA
V gene: TRBV12-3/TRBV12-4

CDR3 protein: CASGLTPYEQYF
CDR3 DNA: TGTGCTAGTGGTCTCACCCCCTACGAGCAGTACTTC
D gene: NA
J gene: TRBJ2-7
clone size: few
V gene: TRBV12-5

CDR3 protein: CASSLWREETQYF
CDR3 DNA: TGTGCCAGCAGCTTGTGGAGGGAAGAGACCCAGTACTTC
D gene: NA
J gene: TRBJ2-5
clone size: many
V gene: TRBV5-4

CDR3 protein: CASSYTGQGSPGYTF
CDR3 DNA: TGTGCCAGCAGCTACACGGGACAGGGCTCCCCAGGCTACACCTTC
D gene: TRBD1
J gene: TRBJ1-2
clone size: many
V gene: TRBV5-6

CDR3 protein: CASRFSGPSYEQYF
CDR3 DNA: TGTGCCAGCAGGTTCTCGGGACCCTCCTACGAGCAGTACTTC
D gene: NA
J gene: TRBJ2-7
clone size: few
V gene: TRBV2

CDR3 protein: CASSTGTGRSDTQYF
CDR3 DNA: TGTGCCAGCAGTACGGGTACAGGGAGGTCAGATACGCAGTATTTT
D gene: NA
J gene: TRBJ2-3
clone size: many
V gene: TRBV28

CDR3 protein: CASSYSSPGGEGEQYF
CDR3 DNA: TGTGCCAGCAGTTACTCGTCCCCAGGGGGCGAAGGCGAGCAGTACTTC
D gene: TRBD1
J gene: TRBJ2-7
clone size: once
V gene: TRBV6-2/TRBV6-3